This T cell receptor beta chain was observed in a study of cytomegalovirus exposure and HLA in healthy donors. Study-wide results and limits: Overall, around 160 TCR beta chains were annotated as cytomegalovirus-associated. CMV antigen specificity of three CMV-associated chains was confirmed in vitro. Among donors in an Asian-associated ancestry cluster, a later analysis reportedly found fewer N-insertions than the roughly 670-donor mean.

The PCR ran on 60 Vbeta and 13 Jbeta primers. The assay was immunoSEQ multiplex PCR, and TCRdb's table has in-frame clones only and misses some. The data show 80,000 to 95,000 clones, 80% to 90% seen once. The J segment lost 4 bases and the V segment lost 0 bases, leaving 2 bases of the junction unmatched. This CDR3 comprises 14 residues. The V gene's germline CDR1 is SGDLS and CDR2 YYNGEE. A word on this clone: What it binds is not known. Other DNA sequences in the same sample also yield this CDR3.

This sequence originates from a woman between 18 and 29 years old in good health and CMV-seropositive. This chain uses TRBV9 with TRBJ1-1; TRBD1 matches at 8 bases. Material: PBMCs. The CDR3: CASSVGDRGTEAFF. In DNA form, the CDR3 reads TGTGCCAGCAGCGTAGGCGACAGGGGCACTGAAGCTTTCTTT.